This T cell receptor beta chain derives from a study of blood T cell repertoires in COVID-19. About the research overall: The samples span acute and convalescent COVID-19 from the United States, Italy and Spain. T cells, B-cell-depleted T cells, or PBMCs provided the cDNA or gDNA that served as material.

This CDR3 region has 13 residues. With V trimmed by 8 bases and J by 4 bases, 8 bases remained unmatched. Germline lookup yields CDR1 MDHEN and CDR2 SYDVKM. As processed by the authors: How many nucleated cells were present was estimated from reference gene primer amplification. Clones were sequenced by immunoSEQ multiplex PCR, and TCRdb holds only the in-frame ones, with some missing. The V and J calls and the clone size are those of that table, but D and trimming were determined from the DNA. Altogether about 170,000 clones are present, 88% being singletons, with the ten largest covering roughly 2%.

The material sequenced was peripheral blood. The receptor was derived from a man aged 50-60 years who had recovered from COVID-19. The chain uses TRBV28 and TRBJ2-7, with TRBD1 identical over 7 bases. The DNA of the CDR3 is TGTGCCAGCTCACCAGGGGGTTTGTACGAGCAGTACTTC. This translates into CASSPGGLYEQYF. Based on the CDR3 plus reference TRBV28 and TRBJ2-7, the full variable domain is DVKVTQSSRYLVKRTGEKVFLECVQDMDHENMFWYRQDPGLGLRLIYFSYDVKMKEKGDIPEGYSVSREKKERFSLILESASTNQTSMYLCASSPGGLYEQYFGPGTRLTVT.